This TCR beta chain was recovered during a study of beta chain features in type 1 diabetes. Germline values: CDR1 SGHTS, CDR2 YDEGEE. V dropped 4 bases and J dropped 6 bases, with 20 bases sitting between them. The CDR3 consists of 15 residues. All of the isolated RNA was reverse transcribed, so expressed TCRB transcripts were sequenced. Read counts averaged roughly 4 million for samples of naive, central memory and regulatory T cells. The data were produced by immunoSEQ multiplex PCR, yet TCRdb's version contains in-frame clones alone and is incomplete. The data hold over 500,000 clones, with roughly a sixth observed a single time. This clone was seen a handful of times.

The chain joins TRBV5-8 to TRBJ2-7; D is perhaps TRBD1 (5 bases). Specimen: naive CD4+ T cells from blood. The TCR comes from a young man in good health. Written as DNA, the CDR3 is TGTGCCAGCAGCCCCTGGGGCGTGGCGGCCGGCGAGCAGTACTTC. This codes for CASSPWGVAAGEQYF. Supplemented by reference TRBV5-8 and TRBJ2-7, the full variable domain reads EAGVTQSPTHLIKTRGQQATLRCSPISGHTSVYWYQQALGLGLQFLLWYDEGEERNRGNFPPRFSGRQFPNYSSELNVNALELEDSALYLCASSPWGVAAGEQYFGPGTRLTVT.